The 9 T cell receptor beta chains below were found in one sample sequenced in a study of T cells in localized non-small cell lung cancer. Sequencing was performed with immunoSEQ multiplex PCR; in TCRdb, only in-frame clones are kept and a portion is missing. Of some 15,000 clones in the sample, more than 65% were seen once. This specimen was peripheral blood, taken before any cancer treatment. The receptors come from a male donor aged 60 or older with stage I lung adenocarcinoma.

CDR3 coding DNA: TGTGCCAGCAGCGGGACCCCTAGCTACGAGCAGTACTTC. This sequence encodes CASSGTPSYEQYF. The chain carries TRBV9 and TRBJ2-7; no clear D gene. This CDR3 has 13 amino acids. Germline CDR1 is SGDLS and CDR2 is YYNGEE. Trimming pared 3 bases from V and 3 bases from J, leaving 10 bases between. Full variable domain (outside the CDR3, taken from reference TRBV9 and TRBJ2-7): DSGVTQTPKHLITATGQRVTLRCSPRSGDLSVYWYQQSLDQGLQFLIQYYNGEERAKGNILERFSAQQFPDLHSELNLSSLELGDSALYFCASSGTPSYEQYFGPGTRLTVT.

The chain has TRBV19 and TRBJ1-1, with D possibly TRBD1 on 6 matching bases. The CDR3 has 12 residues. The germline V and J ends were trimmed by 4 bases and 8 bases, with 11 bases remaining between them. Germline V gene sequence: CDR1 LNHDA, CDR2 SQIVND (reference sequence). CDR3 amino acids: CASSSNRAEAFF. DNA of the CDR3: TGTGCCAGTAGTAGTAACAGGGCCGAAGCTTTCTTT. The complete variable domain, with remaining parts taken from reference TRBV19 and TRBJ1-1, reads DGGITQSPKYLFRKEGQNVTLSCEQNLNHDAMYWYRQDPGQGLRLIYYSQIVNDFQKGDIAEGYSVSREKKESFPLTVTSAQKNPTAFYLCASSSNRAEAFFGQGTRLTVV.

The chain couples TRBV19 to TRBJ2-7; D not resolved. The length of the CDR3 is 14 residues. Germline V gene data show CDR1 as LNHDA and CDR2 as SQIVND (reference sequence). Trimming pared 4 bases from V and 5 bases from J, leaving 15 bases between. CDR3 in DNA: TGTGCCAGTAGTAAAGAACAGCTGGCGAACGAGCAGTACTTC. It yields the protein CASSKEQLANEQYF.

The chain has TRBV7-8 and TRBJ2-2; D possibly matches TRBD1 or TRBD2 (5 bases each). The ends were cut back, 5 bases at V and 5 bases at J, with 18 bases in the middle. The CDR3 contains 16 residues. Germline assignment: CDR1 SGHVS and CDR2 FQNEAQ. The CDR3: CASSPRDEWRTGELFF. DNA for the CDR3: TGTGCCAGCAGCCCCAGGGACGAATGGAGAACCGGGGAGCTGTTTTTT. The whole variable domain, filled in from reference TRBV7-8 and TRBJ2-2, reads GAGVSQSPRYKVAKRGQDVALRCDPISGHVSLFWYQQALGQGPEFLTYFQNEAQLDKSGLPSDRFFAERPEGSVSTLKIQRTQQEDSAVYLCASSPRDEWRTGELFFGEGSRLTVL.

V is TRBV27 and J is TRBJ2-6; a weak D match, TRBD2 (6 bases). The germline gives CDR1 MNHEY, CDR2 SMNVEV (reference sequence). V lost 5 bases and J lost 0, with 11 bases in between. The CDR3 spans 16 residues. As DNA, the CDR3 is TGTGCCAGCAGTCTGTTGGGGGGCTCTGGGGCCAACGTCCTGACTTTC. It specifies CASSLLGGSGANVLTF.

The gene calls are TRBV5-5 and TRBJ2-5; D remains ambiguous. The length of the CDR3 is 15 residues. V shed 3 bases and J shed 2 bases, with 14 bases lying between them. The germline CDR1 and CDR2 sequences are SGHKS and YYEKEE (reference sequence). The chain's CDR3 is CASSSNLGAQETQYF. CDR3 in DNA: TGTGCCAGCAGCTCCAACCTGGGCGCTCAAGAGACCCAGTACTTC.

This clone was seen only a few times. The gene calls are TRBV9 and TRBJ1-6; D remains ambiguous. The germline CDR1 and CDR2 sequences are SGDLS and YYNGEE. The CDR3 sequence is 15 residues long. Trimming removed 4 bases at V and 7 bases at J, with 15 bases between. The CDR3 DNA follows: TGTGCCAGCAGCTATGGAGGCTTGAGCAATTCACCCCTCCACTTT. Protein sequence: CASSYGGLSNSPLHF.

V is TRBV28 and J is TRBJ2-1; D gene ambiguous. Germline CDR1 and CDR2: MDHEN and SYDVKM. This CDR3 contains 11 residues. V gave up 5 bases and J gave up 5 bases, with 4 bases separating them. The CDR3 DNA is TGTGCCAGCAGTGCCAACAATGAGCAGTTCTTC. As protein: CASSANNEQFF.

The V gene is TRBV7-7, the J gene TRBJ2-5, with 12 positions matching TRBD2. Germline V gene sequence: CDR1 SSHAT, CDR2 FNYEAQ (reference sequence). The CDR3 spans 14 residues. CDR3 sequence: CASAASGGEETQYF. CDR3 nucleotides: TGTGCTAGCGCGGCTAGCGGGGGGGAAGAGACCCAGTACTTC.